This entry lists 14 T cell receptor beta chains sequenced from one sample in a study of T-cell memory formation after mild COVID-19. Each CDR3 protein is one row after TCRdb ran MiXCR on the 5' RACE reads. The sample lists 540,000 or so distinct CDR3 sequences, around 20% occurring once. The material sequenced was PBMCs or a T cell subset sorted from them (not recorded which). These receptor sequences come from an adult woman who had mild COVID-19 (a few samples of this study predate the infection). Cell type and time point are not known.

The CDR3 is CASSSGRAIVYEQYF. The CDR3 region has the DNA TGTGCCAGCAGTTCAGGACGTGCCATTGTGTACGAGCAGTACTTC. The rearrangement joins TRBV27 to TRBJ2-7; D gene uncertain. The ends were cut back, 4 bases at V and 4 bases at J, with 17 bases in the middle. The CDR3 contains 15 residues. The germline V gene encodes CDR1 MNHEY and CDR2 SMNVEV (reference sequence).

There are a few counts of this clonotype. V usage is TRBV24-1 and J usage is TRBJ2-1, with TRBD1 matching over 9 bases. Germline CDR1 KGHDR, CDR2 SFDVKD. The CDR3 totals 16 residues. With V trimmed by 4 bases and J by 8 bases, 11 bases remained unmatched. CDR3 DNA: TGTGCCACCAGTGACACCGGGACAGGGCGGTTGGATGAGCAGTTCTTC. Amino acids: CATSDTGTGRLDEQFF.

This chain links TRBV5-5 with TRBJ1-2; 10 positions match TRBD1. This CDR3 region has 16 residues. Germline V gene sequence: CDR1 SGHKS, CDR2 YYEKEE (reference sequence). V was pared by 4 bases and J by 4 bases, with 10 bases of the junction left unmatched. The CDR3 DNA reads TGTGCCAGCAGCCCAGACCCGGGACAGGGGATCTATGGCTACACCTTC. It encodes CASSPDPGQGIYGYTF. The whole variable domain, filled in from reference TRBV5-5 and TRBJ1-2, reads DAGVTQSPTHLIKTRGQQVTLRCSPISGHKSVSWYQQVLGQGPQFIFQYYEKEERGRGNFPDRFSARQFPNYSSELNVNALLLGDSALYLCASSPDPGQGIYGYTFGSGTRLTVV.

This clonotype was observed once. This chain uses TRBV3-1 with TRBJ1-1, with D unresolved. This CDR3 has 15 amino acids. V was pared by 0 bases and J by 2 bases, with 10 bases between. The germline CDR1 and CDR2 sequences are LGHDT and YNNKEL (reference sequence). CDR3 DNA: TGTGCCAGCAGCCAAGAACTGAACCTAAACACTGAAGCTTTCTTT. The encoded protein is CASSQELNLNTEAFF.

This clonotype was picked up one time. The chain joins TRBV20-1 to TRBJ2-7; D uncertain. Germline assignment: CDR1 DFQATT and CDR2 SNEGSKA (reference sequence). The CDR3 extends over 13 amino acids. Trimming removed 3 bases at V and 1 base at J, with 10 bases between. CDR3 protein: CSARDAISYEQYF. Written as DNA, the CDR3 is TGCAGTGCTAGGGACGCCATATCCTACGAGCAGTACTTC.

V gene TRBV12-3 or TRBV12-4 combines with J gene TRBJ2-5; 7 bases align to TRBD2. The CDR3 is made up of 13 amino acids. Trimming removed 8 bases from V and 5 bases from J; junction bases left unmatched: 8. The CDR3 sequence is CASRRVGGETQYF. CDR3 coding DNA: TGTGCCAGCCGCAGAGTGGGGGGGGAGACCCAGTACTTC.

Concerning this clonotype itself: One junction end disagrees with the germline gene, perhaps due to a read error. The gene calls are TRBV12-3 or TRBV12-4 and TRBJ2-1; the D gene is possibly TRBD1 (5 bases). This CDR3 has 13 amino acids. CDR3 region: CASQGSRHNEQLF. The DNA for the CDR3 is TGTGCCAGCCAGGGTAGTAGACACAATGAGCAGCTCTTC.

This clonotype was seen more than once but under ten times. V is TRBV30 and J is TRBJ1-5; possibly TRBD1 for D (6 bases). Germline loops: CDR1 GTSNPN, CDR2 SVGIG (reference sequence). With 2 bases removed from V and 0 bases from J, the gap between germline ends came to 17 bases. The CDR3 consists of 17 residues. The CDR3 DNA sequence: TGTGCCTGGAGTCTCGCGAAGGGGGTTACTAGCAATCAGCCCCAGCATTTT. Translation gives CAWSLAKGVTSNQPQHF.

The chain uses TRBV4-2 and TRBJ1-6; D remains unclear. CDR3 length: 15 residues. Looked up from germline, CDR1 is LGHNA and CDR2 is YNFKEQ. The V end lost 0 bases, the J end lost 8 bases, and 11 bases lay between the germline ends. CDR3 bases: TGTGCCAGCAGCCAAGATCGGGCAGGTTATTCACCCCTCCACTTT. Translation gives CASSQDRAGYSPLHF.

Only a few counts were recorded for this clonotype. The V gene is TRBV3-1, the J gene TRBJ2-7; 8 nucleotides line up with TRBD1. Germline CDR1 is LGHDT and CDR2 is YNNKEL (reference sequence). V gave up 1 base and J gave up 6 bases; unmatched junction bases: 8. The CDR3 runs to 15 residues. CDR3 loop: CASSQGIGQGREQYF. The CDR3 coding sequence is TGTGCCAGCAGCCAAGGTATCGGACAGGGACGCGAGCAGTACTTC.

The genes are TRBV19 and TRBJ1-5, with TRBD1 matching 12 bases. CDR3 length: 16 amino acids. In germline, CDR1 is LNHDA, CDR2 SQIVND (reference sequence). J gave up 8 bases and V 1 base, and 6 bases lay outside the gene matches. This CDR3 reads CASSIAGTGGFEPQHF. CDR3 coding DNA: TGTGCCAGTAGTATAGCTGGGACAGGGGGCTTTGAGCCCCAGCATTTT.

This clonotype was seen repeatedly, ten times or more. This chain joins TRBV29-1 and TRBJ2-7; no firm D call. V lost 2 bases, J lost 4 bases, and 9 bases lay in between. Germline V gene sequence: CDR1 SQVTM, CDR2 ANQGSEA. The CDR3 totals 12 residues. CDR3 coding DNA: TGCAGCGTTGAAATCACAGAGTACGAGCAGTACTTC. This gives the protein CSVEITEYEQYF.

This chain links TRBV7-9 with TRBJ2-7, with 7 bases aligning to TRBD1. The CDR3 loop spans 12 amino acids. Germline CDR1 reads SEHNR; CDR2 reads FQNEAQ (reference sequence). The J segment lost 6 bases and the V segment lost 5 bases, leaving 4 bases of the junction unmatched. CDR3 region: CASSPTGAEQYF. The CDR3 DNA follows: TGTGCCAGCAGCCCCACAGGGGCCGAGCAGTACTTC. Full variable domain (remainder filled in from reference TRBV7-9 and TRBJ2-7): DTGVSQNPRHKITKRGQNVTFRCDPISEHNRLYWYRQTLGQGPEFLTYFQNEAQLEKSRLLSDRFSAERPKGSFSTLEIQRTEQGDSAMYLCASSPTGAEQYFGPGTRLTVT.

V is TRBV5-1 and J is TRBJ2-2; the D is unclear. The CDR3 contains 15 residues. V lost 4 bases, J lost 3 bases, and 13 bases lay in between. Germline CDR1 is SGHRS and CDR2 is YFSETQ. CDR3 bases: TGCGCCAGCAGCCGCCGGGTAGGAGACACCGGGGAGCTGTTTTTT. Protein: CASSRRVGDTGELFF.